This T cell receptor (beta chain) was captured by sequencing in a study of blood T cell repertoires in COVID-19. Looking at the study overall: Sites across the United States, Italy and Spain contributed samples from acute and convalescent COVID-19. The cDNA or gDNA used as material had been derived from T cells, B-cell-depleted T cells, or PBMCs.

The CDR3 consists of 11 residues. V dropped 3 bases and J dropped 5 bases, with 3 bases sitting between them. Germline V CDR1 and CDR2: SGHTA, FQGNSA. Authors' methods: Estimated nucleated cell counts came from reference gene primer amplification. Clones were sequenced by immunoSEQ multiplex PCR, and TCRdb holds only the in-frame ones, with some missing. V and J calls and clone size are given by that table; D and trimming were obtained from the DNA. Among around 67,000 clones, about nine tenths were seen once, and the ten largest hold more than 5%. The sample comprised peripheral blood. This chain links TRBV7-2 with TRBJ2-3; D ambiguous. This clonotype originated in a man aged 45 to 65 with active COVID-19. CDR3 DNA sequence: TGTGCCAGCAGCTTCGGAGATACGCAGTATTTT. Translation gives CASSFGDTQYF.